This TCR beta chain was identified in a study of tumor T cells in aggressive B-cell lymphoma. Sequencing was performed with immunoSEQ multiplex PCR; in TCRdb, only in-frame clones are kept and a portion is missing. The data contain 2,900 or so clones, 82% of them singletons. Germline CDR1 SGHVS, CDR2 FNYEAQ. The CDR3 consists of 13 residues. V was pared by 2 bases and J by 1 base, with 4 bases between. V is TRBV7-6 and J is TRBJ2-3; D is unresolved. The receptor was isolated from an adult with diffuse large B cell lymphoma. Sequenced sample: tumor tissue. This CDR3 is CASSLTGTDTQYF. The CDR3 DNA follows: TGTGCCAGCAGCTTAACTGGCACAGATACGCAGTATTTT.